This TCR beta chain was sequenced during a study of identical twins. Trimming stripped 4 bases from V and 2 bases from J, with 9 bases between. The CDR3 totals 14 residues. Germline lookup yields CDR1 SGHRS and CDR2 YFSETQ. Each CDR3 protein is one row after TCRdb ran MiXCR on the 5' RACE reads. The sample records hundreds of thousands of distinct CDR3 sequences, 20% to 30% being singletons. This clonotype turned up a few times. A further study also used this sample, focusing on T cells expressing NK-cell markers. That paper states: Repertoire data for TCR beta were derived from sorted T cells (CD3+CD56+NKG2C+, CD3+CD56+NKG2C- and CD3+CD56-NKG2C+).

This clonotype originated in a woman aged 18-29 years in good health. The chain couples TRBV5-1 to TRBJ2-2; no definite D call. The sample was CD4+ T cells sorted from blood. CDR3 residues: CASSQLTNTGELFF. The CDR3 DNA reads TGCGCCAGCAGCCAACTTACCAACACCGGGGAGCTGTTTTTT.